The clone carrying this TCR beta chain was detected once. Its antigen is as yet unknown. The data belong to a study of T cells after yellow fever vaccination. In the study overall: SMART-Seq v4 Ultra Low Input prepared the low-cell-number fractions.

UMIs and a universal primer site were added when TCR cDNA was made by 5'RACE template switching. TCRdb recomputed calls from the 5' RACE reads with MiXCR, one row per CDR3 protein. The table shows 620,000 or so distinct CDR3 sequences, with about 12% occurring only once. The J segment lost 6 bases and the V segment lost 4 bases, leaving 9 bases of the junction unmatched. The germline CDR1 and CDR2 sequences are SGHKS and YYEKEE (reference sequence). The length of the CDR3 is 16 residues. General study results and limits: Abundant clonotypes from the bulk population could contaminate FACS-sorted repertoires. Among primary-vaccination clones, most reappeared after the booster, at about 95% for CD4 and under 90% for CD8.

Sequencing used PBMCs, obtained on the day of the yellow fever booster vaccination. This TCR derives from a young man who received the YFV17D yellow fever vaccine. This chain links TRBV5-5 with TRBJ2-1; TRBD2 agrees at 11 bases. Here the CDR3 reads CASSHPGLADFNEQFF. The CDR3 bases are TGTGCCAGCAGCCATCCGGGACTAGCGGATTTCAATGAGCAGTTCTTC.